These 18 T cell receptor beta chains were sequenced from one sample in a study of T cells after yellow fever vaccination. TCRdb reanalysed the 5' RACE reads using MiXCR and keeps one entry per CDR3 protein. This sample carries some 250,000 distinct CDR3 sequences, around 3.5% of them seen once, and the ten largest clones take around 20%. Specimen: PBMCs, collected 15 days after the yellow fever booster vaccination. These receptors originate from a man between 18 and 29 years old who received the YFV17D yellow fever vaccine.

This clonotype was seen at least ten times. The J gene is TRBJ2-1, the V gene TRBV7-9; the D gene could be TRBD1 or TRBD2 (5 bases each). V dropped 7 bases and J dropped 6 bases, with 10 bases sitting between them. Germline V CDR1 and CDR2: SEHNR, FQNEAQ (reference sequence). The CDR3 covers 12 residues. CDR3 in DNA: TGTGCCAGCAACTGGGACCTCAATGAGCAGTTCTTC. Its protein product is CASNWDLNEQFF.

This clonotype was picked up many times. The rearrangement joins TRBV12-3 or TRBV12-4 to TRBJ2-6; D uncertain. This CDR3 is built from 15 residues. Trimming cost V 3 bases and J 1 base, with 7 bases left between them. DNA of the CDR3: TGTGCCAGCAGTTTTGCCGGGTCTGGGGCCAACGTCCTGACTTTC. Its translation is CASSFAGSGANVLTF.

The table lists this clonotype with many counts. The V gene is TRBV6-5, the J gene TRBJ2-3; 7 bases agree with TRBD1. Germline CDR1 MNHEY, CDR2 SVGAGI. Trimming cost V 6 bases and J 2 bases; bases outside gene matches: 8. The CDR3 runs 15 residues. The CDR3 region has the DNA TGTGCCAGCAGCTACAGGGGTTCCCCCACAGATACGCAGTATTTT. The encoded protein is CASSYRGSPTDTQYF.

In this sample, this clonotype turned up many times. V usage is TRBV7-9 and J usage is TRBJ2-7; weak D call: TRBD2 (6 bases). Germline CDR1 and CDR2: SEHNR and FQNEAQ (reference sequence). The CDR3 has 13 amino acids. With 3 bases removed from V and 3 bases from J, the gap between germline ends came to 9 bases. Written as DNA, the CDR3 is TGTGCCAGCAGCTTGGAGGGAATCTACGAGCAGTACGTC. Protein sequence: CASSLEGIYEQYV.

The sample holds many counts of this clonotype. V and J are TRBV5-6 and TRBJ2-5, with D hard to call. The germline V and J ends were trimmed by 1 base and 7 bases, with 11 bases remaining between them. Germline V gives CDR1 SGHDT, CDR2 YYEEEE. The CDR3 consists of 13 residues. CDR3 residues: CASSLRRVGTQYF. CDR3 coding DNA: TGTGCCAGCAGCTTGAGAAGGGTAGGGACCCAGTACTTC.

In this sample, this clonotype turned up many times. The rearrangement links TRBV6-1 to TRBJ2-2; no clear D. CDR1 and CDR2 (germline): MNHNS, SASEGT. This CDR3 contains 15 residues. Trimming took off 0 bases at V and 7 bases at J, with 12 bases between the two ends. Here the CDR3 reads CASSEAEPVVGELFF. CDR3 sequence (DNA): TGTGCCAGCAGTGAAGCGGAACCAGTTGTCGGGGAGCTGTTTTTT.

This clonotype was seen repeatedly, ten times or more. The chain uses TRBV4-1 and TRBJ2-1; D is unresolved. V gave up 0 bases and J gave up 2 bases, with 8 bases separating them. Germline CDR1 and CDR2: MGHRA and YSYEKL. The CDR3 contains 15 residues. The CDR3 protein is CASSQDRGAYNEQFF. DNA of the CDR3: TGCGCCAGCAGCCAAGATCGAGGCGCCTACAATGAGCAGTTCTTC.

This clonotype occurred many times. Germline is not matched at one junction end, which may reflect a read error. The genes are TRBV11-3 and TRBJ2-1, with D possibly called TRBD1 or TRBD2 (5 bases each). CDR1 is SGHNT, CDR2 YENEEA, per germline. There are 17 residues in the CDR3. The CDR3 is CASSLDHGTSTVSEQFF. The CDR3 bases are TGTGCCAGCAGCCTAGACCACGGGACCTCAACGGTCTCTGAGCAGTTCTTC.

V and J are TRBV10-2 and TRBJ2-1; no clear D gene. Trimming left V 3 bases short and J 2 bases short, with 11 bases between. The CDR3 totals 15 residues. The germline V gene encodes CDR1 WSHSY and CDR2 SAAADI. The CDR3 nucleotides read TGCGCCAGCAGTGAACTCGGGCTAGCCTACAATGAGCAGTTCTTC. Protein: CASSELGLAYNEQFF.

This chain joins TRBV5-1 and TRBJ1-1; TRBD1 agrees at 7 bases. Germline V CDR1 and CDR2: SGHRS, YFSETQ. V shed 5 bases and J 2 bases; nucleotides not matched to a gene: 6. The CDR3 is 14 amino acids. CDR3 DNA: TGCGCCAGCAGAACGACAGGGATAAACACTGAAGCTTTCTTT. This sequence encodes CASRTTGINTEAFF.

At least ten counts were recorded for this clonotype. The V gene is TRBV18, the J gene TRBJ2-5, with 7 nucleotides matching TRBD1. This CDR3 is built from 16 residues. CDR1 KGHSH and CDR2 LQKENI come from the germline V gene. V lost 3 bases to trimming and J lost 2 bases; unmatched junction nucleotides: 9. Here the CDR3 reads CASSPTPDRVQETQYF. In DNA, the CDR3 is TGTGCCAGCTCACCGACCCCCGACAGGGTTCAAGAGACCCAGTACTTC.

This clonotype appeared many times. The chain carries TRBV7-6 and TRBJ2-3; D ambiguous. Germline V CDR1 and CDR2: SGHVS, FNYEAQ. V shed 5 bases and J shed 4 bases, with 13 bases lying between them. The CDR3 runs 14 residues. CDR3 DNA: TGTGCCAGCAGCCAAATGGTGTTTTCAGATACGCAGTATTTT. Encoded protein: CASSQMVFSDTQYF.

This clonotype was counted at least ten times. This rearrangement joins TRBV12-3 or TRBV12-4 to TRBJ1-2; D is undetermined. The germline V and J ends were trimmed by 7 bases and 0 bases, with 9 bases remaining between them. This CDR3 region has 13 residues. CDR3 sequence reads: CASTFRPNYGYTF. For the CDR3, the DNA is TGTGCCAGCACCTTTCGGCCTAACTATGGCTACACCTTC.

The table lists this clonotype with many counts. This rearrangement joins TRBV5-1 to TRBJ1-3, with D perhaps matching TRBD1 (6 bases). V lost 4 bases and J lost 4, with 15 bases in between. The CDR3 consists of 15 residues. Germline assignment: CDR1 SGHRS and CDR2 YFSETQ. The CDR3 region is CASSTGILEGNTIYF. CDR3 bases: TGCGCCAGCAGCACAGGGATCTTAGAAGGAAACACCATATATTTT.

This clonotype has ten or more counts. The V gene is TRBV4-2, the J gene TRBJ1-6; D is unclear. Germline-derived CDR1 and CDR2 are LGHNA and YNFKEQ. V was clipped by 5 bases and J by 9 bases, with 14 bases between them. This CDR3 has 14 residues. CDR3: CASSSRRTISPLHF. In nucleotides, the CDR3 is TGTGCCAGCAGCTCACGACGTACTATTTCACCCCTCCACTTT.

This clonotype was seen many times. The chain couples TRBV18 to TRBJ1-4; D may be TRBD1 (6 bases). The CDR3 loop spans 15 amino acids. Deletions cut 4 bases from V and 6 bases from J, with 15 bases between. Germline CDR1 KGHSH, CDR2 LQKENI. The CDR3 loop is CASSLIRGGDEKLFF. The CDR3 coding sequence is TGTGCCAGCTCACTCATCAGGGGTGGCGATGAAAAACTGTTTTTT.

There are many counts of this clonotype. CDR3 protein: CSARSGGATKNIQYF. CDR3 nucleotide sequence: TGCAGTGCTCGTAGCGGGGGGGCTACCAAAAACATTCAGTACTTC. This rearrangement joins TRBV20-1 to TRBJ2-4; 11 nucleotides align to TRBD2. The trim removed 5 bases at V and 2 bases at J, leaving 5 bases unmatched. The CDR3 extends over 15 amino acids. Germline assignment: CDR1 DFQATT and CDR2 SNEGSKA (reference sequence).

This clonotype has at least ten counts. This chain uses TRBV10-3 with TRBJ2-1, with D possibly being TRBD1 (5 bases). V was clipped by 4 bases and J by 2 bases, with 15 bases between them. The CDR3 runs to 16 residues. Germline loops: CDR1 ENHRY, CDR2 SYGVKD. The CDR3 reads CAISGGFTETYNEQFF. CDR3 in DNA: TGTGCCATCAGTGGGGGCTTTACAGAGACCTACAATGAGCAGTTCTTC.